The sequence of this T cell receptor beta chain was determined in a study of blood T cell repertoires in COVID-19. Sequencing used immunoSEQ multiplex PCR; TCRdb keeps in-frame clones, though not all of them. The sample records about 240,000 clones, under 90% being singletons. Unmatched junction bases numbered 4, after V lost 0 bases and J lost 9 bases. There are 14 residues in the CDR3. The germline gives CDR1 SGHDT, CDR2 YYEEEE. The rearrangement joins TRBV5-6 to TRBJ2-1; 9 bases agree with TRBD1. The receptor was isolated from a middle-aged woman who had been exposed to COVID-19. What was sequenced was PBMCs or T cells enriched from blood (not recorded which). This CDR3 is CASSLGDRVGEQFF. The CDR3 coding sequence is TGTGCCAGCAGCTTGGGGGACAGGGTCGGTGAGCAGTTCTTC.